What follows describes a single T cell receptor (beta chain). Antigen unknown. The CDR3 sequence is 14 residues long. Germline CDR1 LGHNA, CDR2 YNFKEQ. The data originate from a study of monozygotic twins with inflammatory bowel disease. General observations from the study: The analysis did not separate different T cell subtypes. Repertoire similarity did not differ between concordant and discordant twins, perhaps due to limited power. TCRbeta diversity (inverse Simpson) was lower in IBD patients than in healthy co-twins.

Two rounds of nested PCR, of approximately 16 and 9 cycles, were run on TCRalpha and TCRbeta cDNA. TCRdb re-analyzed the 5' RACE reads; it lists each CDR3 protein once, without DNA. The sample's table shows about 450,000 distinct CDR3 sequences. The TCR sequence derives from a human donor with ulcerative colitis or Crohn's disease, or a healthy co-twin of an affected twin (not recorded which). Source material: blood. This chain links TRBV4-2 with TRBJ2-1; TCRdb gives TRBD2 as the D gene, but with no DNA this cannot be confirmed. The CDR3 loop is CASSRSGTYNEQFF.